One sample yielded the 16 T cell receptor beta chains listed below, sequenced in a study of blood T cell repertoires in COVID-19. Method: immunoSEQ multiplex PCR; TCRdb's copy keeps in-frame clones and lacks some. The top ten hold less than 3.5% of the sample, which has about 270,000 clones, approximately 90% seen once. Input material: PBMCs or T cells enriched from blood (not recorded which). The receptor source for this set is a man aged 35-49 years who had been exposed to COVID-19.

The CDR3 region has the DNA TGTGCCATCAGAATAGACAGGGGGCCTAGCACAGATACGCAGTATTTT. As protein: CAIRIDRGPSTDTQYF. This sequence joins TRBV10-3 and TRBJ2-3; 10 positions match TRBD1. This CDR3 is built from 16 residues. V shed 6 bases and J 0 bases; nucleotides not matched to a gene: 6. CDR1 and CDR2 (germline): ENHRY, SYGVKD.

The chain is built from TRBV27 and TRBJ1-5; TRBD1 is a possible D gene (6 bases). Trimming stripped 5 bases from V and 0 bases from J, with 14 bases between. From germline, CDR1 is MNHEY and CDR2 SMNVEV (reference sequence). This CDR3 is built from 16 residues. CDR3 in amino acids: CASSPEGDLSNQPQHF. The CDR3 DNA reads TGTGCCAGCAGTCCAGAGGGGGACCTTAGCAATCAGCCCCAGCATTTT.

DNA of the CDR3: TGTGCCAGCAGAGCACAAGCGACGAACACTGAAGCTTTCTTT. It codes for CASRAQATNTEAFF. The chain is built from TRBV2 and TRBJ1-1; D is ambiguous. V lost 6 bases and J lost 1, with 12 bases in between. This CDR3 is 14 amino acids long. CDR1 is SNHLY and CDR2 is FYNNEI in the germline V gene.

As DNA, the CDR3 is TGTGCTAGTGGTTTGGTAAACCCGGGACAGGGGGTGACTGAAGCTTTCTTT. Its translation: CASGLVNPGQGVTEAFF. This chain connects TRBV12-5 to TRBJ1-1; 11 positions agree with TRBD1. The CDR3 runs 17 residues. Germline assignment: CDR1 LGHNT and CDR2 FRNRAP. J gave up 5 bases and V 0 bases, and 8 bases lay outside the gene matches.

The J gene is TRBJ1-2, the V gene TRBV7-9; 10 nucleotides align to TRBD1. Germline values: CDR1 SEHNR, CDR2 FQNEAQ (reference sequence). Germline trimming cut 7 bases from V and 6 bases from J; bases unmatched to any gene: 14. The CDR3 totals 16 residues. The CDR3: CASTPEGTGDYNGYTF. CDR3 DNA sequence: TGTGCCAGCACTCCGGAGGGGACAGGGGATTATAATGGCTACACCTTC.

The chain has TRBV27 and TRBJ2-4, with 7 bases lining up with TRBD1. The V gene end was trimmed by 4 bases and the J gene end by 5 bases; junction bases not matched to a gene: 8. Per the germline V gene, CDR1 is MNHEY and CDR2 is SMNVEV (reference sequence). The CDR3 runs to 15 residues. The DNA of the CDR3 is TGTGCCAGCAGTTCCCCCAGGGACAGAGAAAACATTCAGTACTTC. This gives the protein CASSSPRDRENIQYF.

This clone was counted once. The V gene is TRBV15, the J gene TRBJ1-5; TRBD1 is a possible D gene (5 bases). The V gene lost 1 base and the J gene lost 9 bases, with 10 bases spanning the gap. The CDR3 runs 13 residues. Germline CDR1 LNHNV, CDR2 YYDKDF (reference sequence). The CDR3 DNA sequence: TGTGCCACCAGCAGAGCATATCAGGGGCCCCAGCATTTT. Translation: CATSRAYQGPQHF.

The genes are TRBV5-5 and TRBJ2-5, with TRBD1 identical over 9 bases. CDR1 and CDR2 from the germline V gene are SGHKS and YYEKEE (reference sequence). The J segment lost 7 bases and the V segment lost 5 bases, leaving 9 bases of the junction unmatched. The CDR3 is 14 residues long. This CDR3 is CASSTGQGTGTQYF. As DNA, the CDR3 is TGTGCCAGCAGTACAGGACAGGGGACGGGGACCCAGTACTTC.

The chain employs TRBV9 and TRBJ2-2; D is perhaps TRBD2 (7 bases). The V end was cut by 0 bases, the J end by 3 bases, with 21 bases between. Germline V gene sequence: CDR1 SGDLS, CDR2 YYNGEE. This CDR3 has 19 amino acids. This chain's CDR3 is CASSVDLGGGGRDTGELFF. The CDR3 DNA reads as TGTGCCAGCAGCGTAGACCTCGGGGGAGGGGGAAGGGACACCGGGGAGCTGTTTTTT.

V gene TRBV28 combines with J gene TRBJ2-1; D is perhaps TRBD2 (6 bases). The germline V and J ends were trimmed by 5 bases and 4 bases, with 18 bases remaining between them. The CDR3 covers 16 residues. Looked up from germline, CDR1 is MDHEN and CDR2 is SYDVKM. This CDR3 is CASSTRDSSNYNEQFF. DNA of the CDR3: TGTGCCAGCAGTACCCGGGACTCCTCAAATTACAATGAGCAGTTCTTC.

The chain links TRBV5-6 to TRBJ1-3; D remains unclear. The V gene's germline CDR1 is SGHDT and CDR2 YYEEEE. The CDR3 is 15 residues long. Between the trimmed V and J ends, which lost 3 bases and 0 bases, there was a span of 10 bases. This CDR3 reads CASSSGLSSGNTIYF. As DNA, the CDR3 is TGTGCCAGCAGCTCAGGCCTCAGCTCTGGAAACACCATATATTTT. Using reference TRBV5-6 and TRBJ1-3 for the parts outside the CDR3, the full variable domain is DAGVTQSPTHLIKTRGQQVTLRCSPKSGHDTVSWYQQALGQGPQFIFQYYEEEERQRGNFPDRFSGHQFPNYSSELNVNALLLGDSALYLCASSSGLSSGNTIYFGEGSWLTVV.

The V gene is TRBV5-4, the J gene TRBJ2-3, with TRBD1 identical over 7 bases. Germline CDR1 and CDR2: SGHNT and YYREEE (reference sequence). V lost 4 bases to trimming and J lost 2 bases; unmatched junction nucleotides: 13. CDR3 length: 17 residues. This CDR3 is CASSRGQPEVNTDTQYF. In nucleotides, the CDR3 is TGTGCCAGCAGCCGGGGACAGCCTGAGGTTAACACAGATACGCAGTATTTT.

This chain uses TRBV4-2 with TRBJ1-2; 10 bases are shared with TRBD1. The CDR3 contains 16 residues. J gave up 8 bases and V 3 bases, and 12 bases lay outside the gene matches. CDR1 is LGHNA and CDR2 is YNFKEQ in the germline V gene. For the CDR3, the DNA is TGTGCCAGCAGCCATGTCCATGGACAGGGGGAAAAAGGCTACACCTTC. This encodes CASSHVHGQGEKGYTF.

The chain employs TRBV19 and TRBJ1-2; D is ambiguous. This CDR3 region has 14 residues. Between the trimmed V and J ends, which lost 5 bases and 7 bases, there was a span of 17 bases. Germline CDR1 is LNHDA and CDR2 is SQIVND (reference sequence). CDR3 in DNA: TGTGCCAGTAGTCTCCTCCGCAGGCCGCTTGGCTACACCTTC. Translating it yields CASSLLRRPLGYTF. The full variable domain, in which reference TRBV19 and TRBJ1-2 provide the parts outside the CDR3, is DGGITQSPKYLFRKEGQNVTLSCEQNLNHDAMYWYRQDPGQGLRLIYYSQIVNDFQKGDIAEGYSVSREKKESFPLTVTSAQKNPTAFYLCASSLLRRPLGYTFGSGTRLTVV.

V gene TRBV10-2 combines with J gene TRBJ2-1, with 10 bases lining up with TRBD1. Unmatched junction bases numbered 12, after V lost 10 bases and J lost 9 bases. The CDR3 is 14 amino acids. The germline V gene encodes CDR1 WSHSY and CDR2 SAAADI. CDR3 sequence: CAIGPGQGSGEQFF. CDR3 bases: TGCGCCATCGGTCCGGGACAGGGGAGTGGTGAGCAGTTCTTC.

The CDR3 loop reads CASSPPGRGFDEQFF. As DNA, the CDR3 is TGTGCCAGCAGTCCCCCGGGCAGGGGGTTCGATGAGCAGTTCTTC. The chain employs TRBV28 and TRBJ2-1; 7 bases align to TRBD1. Germline CDR1 and CDR2: MDHEN and SYDVKM. V was clipped by 5 bases and J by 8 bases; unmatched bases: 12. This CDR3 comprises 15 residues.